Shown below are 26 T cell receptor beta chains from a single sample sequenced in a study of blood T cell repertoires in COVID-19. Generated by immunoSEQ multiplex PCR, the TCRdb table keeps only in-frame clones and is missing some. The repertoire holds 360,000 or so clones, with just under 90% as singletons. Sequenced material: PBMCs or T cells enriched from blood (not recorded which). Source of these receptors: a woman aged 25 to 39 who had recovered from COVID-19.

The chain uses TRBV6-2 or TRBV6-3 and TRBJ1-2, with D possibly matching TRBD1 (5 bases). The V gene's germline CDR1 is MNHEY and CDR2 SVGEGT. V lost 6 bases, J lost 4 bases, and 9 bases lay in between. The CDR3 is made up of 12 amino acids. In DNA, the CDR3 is TGTGCCAGCAGCACCGACAGCTATGGCTACACCTTC. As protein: CASSTDSYGYTF.

The CDR3 region has the DNA TGTGCCTGGAGTGGGGCACGTACCGGGGAGCTGTTTTTT. Amino acid sequence: CAWSGARTGELFF. The genes are TRBV30 and TRBJ2-2; D gene unclear. V was trimmed by 1 base and J by 5 bases, leaving 8 bases between them. The CDR3 sequence is 13 residues long. Germline loops: CDR1 GTSNPN, CDR2 SVGIG (reference sequence). The variable domain in full, with the rest retrieved from reference TRBV30 and TRBJ2-2, is SQTIHQWPATLVQPVGSPLSLECTVEGTSNPNLYWYRQAAGRGLQLLFYSVGIGQISSEVPQNLSASRPQDRQFILSSKKLLLSDSGFYLCAWSGARTGELFFGEGSRLTVL.

The CDR3 reads CASSLGTSVYNEQFF. The CDR3 DNA reads as TGCGCCAGCAGCTTGGGGACTAGCGTCTACAATGAGCAGTTCTTC. The chain combines TRBV5-1 with TRBJ2-1; 9 bases match TRBD2. The V gene end was trimmed by 0 bases and the J gene end by 3 bases; junction bases not matched to a gene: 1. Germline V gene sequence: CDR1 SGHRS, CDR2 YFSETQ. The CDR3 length is 15 residues.

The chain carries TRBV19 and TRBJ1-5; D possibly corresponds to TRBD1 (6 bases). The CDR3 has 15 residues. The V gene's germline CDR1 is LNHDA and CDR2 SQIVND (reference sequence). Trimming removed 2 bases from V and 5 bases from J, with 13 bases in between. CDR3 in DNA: TGTGCCAGTAGTATAACGTCAGGGGAGTATCAGCCCCAGCATTTT. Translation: CASSITSGEYQPQHF.

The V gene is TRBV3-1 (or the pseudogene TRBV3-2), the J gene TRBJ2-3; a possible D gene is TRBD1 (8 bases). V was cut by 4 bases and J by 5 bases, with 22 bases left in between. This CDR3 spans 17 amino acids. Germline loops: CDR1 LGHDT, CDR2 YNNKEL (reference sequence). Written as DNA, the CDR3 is TGTGCCAGCAGCCCTCCACACACAGGGGGGGGCCGAGATACGCAGTATTTT. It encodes CASSPPHTGGGRDTQYF.

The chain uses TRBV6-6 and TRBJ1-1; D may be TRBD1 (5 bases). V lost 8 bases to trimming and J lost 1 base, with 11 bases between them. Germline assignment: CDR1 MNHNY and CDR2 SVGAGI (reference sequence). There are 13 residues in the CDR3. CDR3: CASAGPQNTEAFF. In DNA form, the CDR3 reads TGTGCCAGCGCGGGACCGCAGAACACTGAAGCTTTCTTT.

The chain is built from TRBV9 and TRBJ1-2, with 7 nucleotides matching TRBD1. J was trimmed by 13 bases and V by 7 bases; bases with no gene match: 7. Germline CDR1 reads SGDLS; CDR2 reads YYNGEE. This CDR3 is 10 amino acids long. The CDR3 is CASGDREPTF. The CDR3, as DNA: TGTGCCAGCGGTGACAGGGAGCCCACCTTC.

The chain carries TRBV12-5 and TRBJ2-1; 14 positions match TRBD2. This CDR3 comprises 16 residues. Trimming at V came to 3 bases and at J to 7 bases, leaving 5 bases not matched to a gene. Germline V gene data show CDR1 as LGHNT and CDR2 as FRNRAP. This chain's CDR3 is CASGFPTSGGVNEQFF. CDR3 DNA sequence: TGTGCTAGTGGTTTCCCGACTAGCGGGGGGGTGAATGAGCAGTTCTTC.

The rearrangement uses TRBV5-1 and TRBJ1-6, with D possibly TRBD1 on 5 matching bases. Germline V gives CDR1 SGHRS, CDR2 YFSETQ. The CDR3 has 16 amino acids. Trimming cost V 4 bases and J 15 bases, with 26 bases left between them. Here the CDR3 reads CASSRTRASFDSGLHF. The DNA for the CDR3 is TGCGCCAGCAGCCGGACAAGAGCCTCATTCGATTCGGGCCTCCACTTT. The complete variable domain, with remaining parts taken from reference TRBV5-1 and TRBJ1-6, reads KAGVTQTPRYLIKTRGQQVTLSCSPISGHRSVSWYQQTPGQGLQFLFEYFSETQRNKGNFPGRFSGRQFSNSRSEMNVSTLELGDSALYLCASSRTRASFDSGLHFGNGTRLTVT.

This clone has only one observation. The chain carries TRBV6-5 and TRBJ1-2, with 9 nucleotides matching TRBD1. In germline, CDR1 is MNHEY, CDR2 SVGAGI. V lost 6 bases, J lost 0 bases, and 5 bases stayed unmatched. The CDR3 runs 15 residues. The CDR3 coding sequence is TGTGCCAGCAGCCACGGACAGGGGACTAACTATGGCTACACCTTC. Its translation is CASSHGQGTNYGYTF.

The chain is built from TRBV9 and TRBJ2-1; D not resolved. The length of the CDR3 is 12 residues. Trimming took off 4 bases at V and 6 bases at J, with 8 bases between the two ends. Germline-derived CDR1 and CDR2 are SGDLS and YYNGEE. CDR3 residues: CASSPAGNEQFF. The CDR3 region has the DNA TGTGCCAGCAGCCCAGCAGGCAATGAGCAGTTCTTC.

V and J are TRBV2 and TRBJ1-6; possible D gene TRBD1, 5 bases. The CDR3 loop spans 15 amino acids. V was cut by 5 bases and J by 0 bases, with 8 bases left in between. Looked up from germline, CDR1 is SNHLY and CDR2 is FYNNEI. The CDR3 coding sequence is TGTGCCAGCAGTCCCGACAGCTCCTATAATTCACCCCTCCACTTT. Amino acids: CASSPDSSYNSPLHF.

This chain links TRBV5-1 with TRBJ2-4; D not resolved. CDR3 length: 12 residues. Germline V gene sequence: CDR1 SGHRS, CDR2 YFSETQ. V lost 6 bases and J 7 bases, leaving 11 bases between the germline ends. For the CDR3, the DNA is TGCGCCAGCAAGCGAGACGGGAACATTCAGTACTTC. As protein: CASKRDGNIQYF.

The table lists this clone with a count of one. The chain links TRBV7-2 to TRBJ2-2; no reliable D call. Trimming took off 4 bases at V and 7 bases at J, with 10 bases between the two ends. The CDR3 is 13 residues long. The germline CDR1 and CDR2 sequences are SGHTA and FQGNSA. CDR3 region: CASSSQNHGELFF. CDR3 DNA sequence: TGTGCCAGCAGCTCACAGAACCACGGGGAGCTGTTTTTT.

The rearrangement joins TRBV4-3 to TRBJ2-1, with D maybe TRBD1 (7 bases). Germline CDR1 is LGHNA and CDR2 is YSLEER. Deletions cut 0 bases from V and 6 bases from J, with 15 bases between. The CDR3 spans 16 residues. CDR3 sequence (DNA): TGCGCCAGCAGCCAAGAACCCCCGGGGGACAGCAATGAGCAGTTCTTC. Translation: CASSQEPPGDSNEQFF.

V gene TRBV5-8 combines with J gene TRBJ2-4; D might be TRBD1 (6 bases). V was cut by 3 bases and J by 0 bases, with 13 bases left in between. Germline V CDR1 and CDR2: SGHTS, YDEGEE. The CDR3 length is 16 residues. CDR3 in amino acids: CASSYPTGLAKNIQYF. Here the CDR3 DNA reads TGTGCCAGCAGCTACCCGACAGGACTAGCCAAAAACATTCAGTACTTC. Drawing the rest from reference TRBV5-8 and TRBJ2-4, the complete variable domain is EAGVTQSPTHLIKTRGQQATLRCSPISGHTSVYWYQQALGLGLQFLLWYDEGEERNRGNFPPRFSGRQFPNYSSELNVNALELEDSALYLCASSYPTGLAKNIQYFGAGTRLSVL.

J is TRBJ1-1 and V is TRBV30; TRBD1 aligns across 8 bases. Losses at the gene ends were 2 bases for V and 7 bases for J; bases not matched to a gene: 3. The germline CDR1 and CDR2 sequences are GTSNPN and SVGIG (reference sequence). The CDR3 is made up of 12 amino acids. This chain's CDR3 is CAWSMGTGEAFF. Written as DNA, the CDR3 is TGTGCCTGGAGTATGGGGACAGGTGAAGCTTTCTTT.

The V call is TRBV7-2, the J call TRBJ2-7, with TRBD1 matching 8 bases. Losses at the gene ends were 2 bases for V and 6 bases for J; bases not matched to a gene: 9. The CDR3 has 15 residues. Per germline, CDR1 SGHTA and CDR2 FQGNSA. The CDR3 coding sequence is TGTGCCAGCAGCTTACTGGGGGACAGGACCCTCGAGCAGTACTTC. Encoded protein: CASSLLGDRTLEQYF.

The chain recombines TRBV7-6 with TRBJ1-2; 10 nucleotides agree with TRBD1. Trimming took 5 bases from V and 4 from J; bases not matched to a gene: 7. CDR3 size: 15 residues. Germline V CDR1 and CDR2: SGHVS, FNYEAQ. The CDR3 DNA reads TGTGCCAGCAGCCCCGGGACAGGGGAAACCTATGGCTACACCTTC. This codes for CASSPGTGETYGYTF.

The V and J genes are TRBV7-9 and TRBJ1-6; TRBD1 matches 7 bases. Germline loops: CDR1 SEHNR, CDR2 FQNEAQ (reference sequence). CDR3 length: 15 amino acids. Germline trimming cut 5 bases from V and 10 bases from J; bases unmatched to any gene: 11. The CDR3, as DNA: TGTGCCAGCAGCCCGACCCAGGGGGAGAGGTCACCCCTCCACTTT. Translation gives CASSPTQGERSPLHF.

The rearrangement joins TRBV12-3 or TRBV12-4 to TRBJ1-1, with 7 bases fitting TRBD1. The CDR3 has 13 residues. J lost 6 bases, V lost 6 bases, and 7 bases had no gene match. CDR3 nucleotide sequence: TGTGCCAGCAGGGGACAGAGATGGTCTGAAGCTTTCTTT. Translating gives CASRGQRWSEAFF.

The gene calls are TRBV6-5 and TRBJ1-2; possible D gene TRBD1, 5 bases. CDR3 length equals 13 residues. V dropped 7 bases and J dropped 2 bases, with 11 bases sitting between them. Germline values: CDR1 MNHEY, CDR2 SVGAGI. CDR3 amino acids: CASTFGGNYGYTF. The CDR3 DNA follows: TGTGCCAGCACCTTTGGGGGGAACTATGGCTACACCTTC.

The CDR3 sequence is CASSRQAGNTIYF. The CDR3 DNA is TGTGCCAGTAGTCGTCAGGCTGGAAACACCATATATTTT. J is TRBJ1-3 and V is TRBV19; the D is unclear. This CDR3 spans 13 amino acids. The germline gives CDR1 LNHDA, CDR2 SQIVND (reference sequence). Trimming stripped 5 bases from V and 2 bases from J, with 7 bases between.

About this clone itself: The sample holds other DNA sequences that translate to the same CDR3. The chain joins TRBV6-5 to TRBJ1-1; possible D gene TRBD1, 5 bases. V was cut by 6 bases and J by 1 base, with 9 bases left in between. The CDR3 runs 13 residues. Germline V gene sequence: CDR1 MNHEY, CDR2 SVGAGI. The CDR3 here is CASSLQGNTEAFF. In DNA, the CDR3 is TGTGCCAGCAGCCTTCAGGGGAACACTGAAGCTTTCTTT.

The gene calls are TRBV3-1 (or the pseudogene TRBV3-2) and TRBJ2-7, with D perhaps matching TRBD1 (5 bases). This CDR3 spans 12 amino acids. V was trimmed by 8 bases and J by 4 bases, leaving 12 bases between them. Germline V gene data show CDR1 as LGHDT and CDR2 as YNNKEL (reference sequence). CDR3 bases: TGTGCCAGCGGAGACAGCCGATACGAGCAGTACTTC. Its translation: CASGDSRYEQYF.

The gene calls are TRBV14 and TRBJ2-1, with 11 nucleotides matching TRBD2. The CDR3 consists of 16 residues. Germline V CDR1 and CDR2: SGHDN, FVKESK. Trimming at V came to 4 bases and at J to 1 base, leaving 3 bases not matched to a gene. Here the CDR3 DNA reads TGTGCCAGCAGCCTCATAGCGGGAGGGTCCTACAATGAGCAGTTCTTC. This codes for CASSLIAGGSYNEQFF.